One and the same sample provided the 27 T cell receptor beta chains below, sequenced in a study of tumour-infiltrating T cells in Burkitt lymphoma. Using immunoSEQ multiplex PCR, the repertoire was profiled, and TCRdb retains in-frame clones only, with some absent. The sample shows around 2,000 clones, 72% of them seen only once. The sequencing input was tumor tissue. These receptors were collected from a human donor with diffuse large B-cell lymphoma.

The chain carries TRBV28 and TRBJ2-7, with D tentatively TRBD1 (5 bases). V was cut by 3 bases and J by 4 bases, with 13 bases left in between. Germline CDR1 is MDHEN and CDR2 is SYDVKM. The CDR3 totals 14 residues. The CDR3 nucleotides read TGTGCCAGCAGTTTTACAGGTGACTTTTACGAGCAGTACTTC. Its translation: CASSFTGDFYEQYF.

This chain uses TRBV11-3 with TRBJ2-5, with D perhaps TRBD2 (5 bases). V was shortened by 3 bases and J by 0 bases, with 20 bases between the two germline ends. The CDR3 loop spans 18 amino acids. Looked up from germline, CDR1 is SGHNT and CDR2 is YENEEA. This CDR3 is CASSFGYGVRKYQETQYF. CDR3 in DNA: TGTGCCAGCAGCTTCGGGTACGGGGTTCGGAAGTACCAAGAGACCCAGTACTTC.

The chain joins TRBV30 to TRBJ1-1; possible D gene TRBD1, 6 bases. From germline, CDR1 is GTSNPN and CDR2 SVGIG (reference sequence). The V end lost 3 bases, the J end lost 3 bases, and 17 bases lay between the germline ends. The CDR3 totals 15 residues. CDR3 bases: TGTGCCTGGAGCCTTAAAACAGGGTTCTACACTGAAGCTTTCTTT. It encodes CAWSLKTGFYTEAFF.

The V and J genes are TRBV7-9 and TRBJ1-1; TRBD1 might be the D (5 bases). There are 15 residues in the CDR3. CDR1 and CDR2 from the germline V gene are SEHNR and FQNEAQ (reference sequence). The V and J ends lost 0 bases and 3 bases respectively, with 11 bases between them. The CDR3 loop reads CASSLAGVGDTEAFF. CDR3 sequence (DNA): TGTGCCAGCAGCTTAGCGGGGGTGGGGGACACTGAAGCTTTCTTT.

This rearrangement joins TRBV25-1 to TRBJ2-7; no reliable D call. From germline, CDR1 is MGHDK and CDR2 SYGVNS. V was pared by 3 bases and J by 7 bases, with 13 bases between. This CDR3 spans 13 amino acids. Here the CDR3 reads CASSEAAPLEQYF. CDR3 coding DNA: TGTGCCAGCAGTGAGGCGGCCCCACTGGAGCAGTACTTC.

This sequence joins TRBV11-3 and TRBJ2-3; TRBD1 aligns across 7 bases. The CDR3 is made up of 15 amino acids. Trimming took 5 bases from V and 4 from J; bases not matched to a gene: 9. Per germline, CDR1 SGHNT and CDR2 YENEEA. Here the CDR3 DNA reads TGTGCCAGCAGCCTTAGACAGGGTTTAGCAGATACGCAGTATTTT. Protein product: CASSLRQGLADTQYF.

The CDR3 region is CASSWGLAGGTGELFF. In DNA form, the CDR3 reads TGTGCCAGCAGCTGGGGACTAGCGGGAGGGACCGGGGAGCTGTTTTTT. The V call is TRBV11-3, the J call TRBJ2-2; 16 positions match TRBD2. The V gene's germline CDR1 is SGHNT and CDR2 YENEEA. Trimming at V came to 4 bases and at J to 5 bases, leaving 1 base not matched to a gene. The CDR3 is made up of 16 amino acids.

Here the CDR3 DNA reads TGTGCCAGCAGCTTAGGGGGCCAGGACAGGTACAATGAGCAGTTCTTC. Its protein product is CASSLGGQDRYNEQFF. This chain joins TRBV7-3 and TRBJ2-1; 7 positions agree with TRBD1. After removal of 2 bases from V and 4 bases from J, the junction contained 8 bases not matched to a gene. The CDR3 spans 16 residues. Germline V gene data show CDR1 as SGHTA and CDR2 as FQGTGA.

The gene calls are TRBV7-9 and TRBJ2-7; D is undetermined. The length of the CDR3 is 15 residues. Trimming left V 0 bases short and J 1 base short, with 10 bases between. From germline, CDR1 is SEHNR and CDR2 FQNEAQ (reference sequence). In nucleotides, the CDR3 is TGTGCCAGCAGCTTAGCTGGAGAGAAGTCCTACGAGCAGTACTTC. Translated, it gives CASSLAGEKSYEQYF.

V is TRBV5-1 and J is TRBJ2-1, with D possibly matching TRBD2 (5 bases). There are 12 residues in the CDR3. Deletions cut 4 bases from V and 7 bases from J, with 9 bases between. From germline, CDR1 is SGHRS and CDR2 YFSETQ. The CDR3 spells CASSKLENEQFF. The DNA of the CDR3 is TGCGCCAGCAGCAAACTAGAGAATGAGCAGTTCTTC.

The chain joins TRBV6-1 to TRBJ2-7; D uncertain. Looked up from germline, CDR1 is MNHNS and CDR2 is SASEGT. The CDR3 runs 12 residues. V shed 2 bases and J shed 4 bases, with 6 bases lying between them. The CDR3 DNA sequence: TGTGCCAGCAGTGAACCCGGTTACGAGCAGTACTTC. Amino acid sequence: CASSEPGYEQYF.

In its sample, this clone was seen a few times. J is TRBJ2-3 and V is TRBV11-2; TRBD2 is a possible D gene (5 bases). Trimming stripped 2 bases from V and 0 bases from J, with 6 bases between. CDR1 SGHAT and CDR2 FQNNGV come from the germline V gene. This CDR3 has 14 amino acids. The CDR3 region is CASSLTGSTDTQYF. CDR3 DNA: TGTGCCAGCAGCTTAACGGGAAGCACAGATACGCAGTATTTT.

The CDR3 loop reads CASSLGVKNTEAFF. Here the CDR3 DNA reads TGCGCCAGCAGCTTAGGAGTGAAGAACACTGAAGCTTTCTTT. The chain joins TRBV4-1 to TRBJ1-1; D gene unclear. V was clipped by 5 bases and J by 1 base, with 11 bases between them. CDR1 and CDR2 (germline): MGHRA, YSYEKL. The CDR3 loop spans 14 amino acids.

J is TRBJ2-7 and V is TRBV10-1, with 9 bases matching TRBD1. The ends lost 4 bases at V and 2 bases at J; junction bases unmatched: 6. CDR1 is WNHNN and CDR2 is SYGVQD in the germline V gene (reference sequence). The CDR3 consists of 15 residues. CDR3 DNA sequence: TGCGCCAGCAGTGCCGCGGGACAGGGAACCTACGAGCAGTACTTC. Amino acid sequence: CASSAAGQGTYEQYF.

The table lists this clone with a few counts. The chain uses TRBV4-3 and TRBJ1-1; D is unclear. Germline CDR1 is LGHNA and CDR2 is YSLEER. This CDR3 comprises 13 residues. V lost 6 bases to trimming and J lost 4 bases, with 12 bases between them. CDR3 in DNA: TGCGCCAGCAGATTAGGAACTACCACTGAAGCTTTCTTT. Amino acid sequence: CASRLGTTTEAFF.

The chain recombines TRBV6-6 with TRBJ2-2; the D gene is possibly TRBD2 (6 bases). This CDR3 region has 15 residues. Germline CDR1 and CDR2: MNHNY and SVGAGI (reference sequence). The V end was cut by 7 bases, the J end by 3 bases, with 15 bases between. CDR3 loop: CASTSWGDYTGELFF. CDR3 nucleotide sequence: TGTGCCAGCACCTCTTGGGGGGATTACACCGGGGAGCTGTTTTTT.

The chain employs TRBV30 and TRBJ2-7, with TRBD1 matching 7 bases. CDR3 size: 14 residues. Germline CDR1 reads GTSNPN; CDR2 reads SVGIG (reference sequence). J was trimmed by 3 bases and V by 4 bases; bases with no gene match: 9. In DNA form, the CDR3 reads TGTGCCTGGACAGAGACAGGGCCCTACTACGAGCAGTACTTC. Translating it yields CAWTETGPYYEQYF. Full variable domain (missing parts from reference TRBV30 and TRBJ2-7): SQTIHQWPATLVQPVGSPLSLECTVEGTSNPNLYWYRQAAGRGLQLLFYSVGIGQISSEVPQNLSASRPQDRQFILSSKKLLLSDSGFYLCAWTETGPYYEQYFGPGTRLTVT.

This chain joins TRBV7-6 and TRBJ2-7, with D perhaps matching TRBD2 (5 bases). From germline, CDR1 is SGHVS and CDR2 FNYEAQ. The germline V and J ends were trimmed by 5 bases and 6 bases, with 11 bases remaining between them. This CDR3 contains 12 residues. The CDR3 region has the DNA TGTGCCAGCAGCCCCAACGAGGGCGAGCAGTACTTC. This translates into CASSPNEGEQYF.

The chain uses TRBV28 and TRBJ2-3; the match to TRBD2 covers 12 bases. Germline lookup yields CDR1 MDHEN and CDR2 SYDVKM. This CDR3 contains 15 residues. Losses at the gene ends were 7 bases for V and 6 bases for J; bases not matched to a gene: 8. The chain's CDR3 is CASNGLAGSRDTQYF. The CDR3 nucleotides are TGTGCCAGCAACGGACTAGCGGGGTCAAGGGATACGCAGTATTTT.

The chain employs TRBV28 and TRBJ2-1; 10 bases are shared with TRBD2. After removal of 6 bases from V and 9 bases from J, the junction contained 2 bases not matched to a gene. The CDR3 spans 12 residues. Germline-derived CDR1 and CDR2 are MDHEN and SYDVKM. This CDR3 reads CASRSGRGEQFF. As DNA, the CDR3 is TGTGCCAGCAGGAGCGGGAGGGGTGAGCAGTTCTTC.

The V gene is TRBV7-9, the J gene TRBJ2-7; either TRBD1 or TRBD2 may fit D (5 bases each). Germline lookup yields CDR1 SEHNR and CDR2 FQNEAQ (reference sequence). The germline V and J ends were trimmed by 2 bases and 2 bases, with 10 bases remaining between them. The CDR3 length is 14 residues. In nucleotides, the CDR3 is TGTGCCAGCAGCTTACCCGGGGCGACCTACGAGCAGTACTTC. Protein: CASSLPGATYEQYF.

There are a few counts of this clone. V is TRBV28 and J is TRBJ2-3, with no clear D. Looked up from germline, CDR1 is MDHEN and CDR2 is SYDVKM. The CDR3 runs 11 residues. Trimming stripped 4 bases from V and 6 bases from J, with 5 bases between. CDR3 region: CASSYQDTQYF. The CDR3 nucleotides read TGTGCCAGCAGTTATCAGGATACGCAGTATTTT.

This chain uses TRBV14 with TRBJ2-7; D perhaps matches TRBD1 (5 bases). V was shortened by 1 base and J by 2 bases, with 9 bases between the two germline ends. Germline values: CDR1 SGHDN, CDR2 FVKESK. CDR3 length: 14 amino acids. The CDR3 coding sequence is TGTGCCAGCAGCCAAGTCTACAGGCCCTACGAGCAGTACTTC. It yields the protein CASSQVYRPYEQYF.

This chain uses TRBV7-9 with TRBJ1-4; maybe TRBD1 (6 bases). Germline CDR1 SEHNR, CDR2 FQNEAQ (reference sequence). V dropped 3 bases and J dropped 4 bases, with 15 bases sitting between them. CDR3 length: 16 residues. The CDR3 DNA sequence: TGTGCCAGCAGCTTCAGCGACAGGCCAGATAATGAAAAACTGTTTTTT. Its translation is CASSFSDRPDNEKLFF.

This clone was detected once. The chain has TRBV6-1 and TRBJ1-5, with D possibly being TRBD1 (5 bases). Between the trimmed V and J ends, which lost 5 bases and 2 bases, there was a span of 10 bases. The CDR3 is made up of 14 amino acids. CDR1 and CDR2 (germline): MNHNS, SASEGT. CDR3 protein: CASSFVQGNQPQHF. The DNA for the CDR3 is TGTGCCAGCAGTTTCGTACAGGGCAATCAGCCCCAGCATTTT.

The chain carries TRBV4-3 and TRBJ2-1; 13 nucleotides match TRBD2. CDR1 is LGHNA, CDR2 YSLEER, per germline. The CDR3 has 16 amino acids. V trimming: 7 bases; J trimming: 0 bases; junction bases outside the gene matches: 3. CDR3 nucleotide sequence: TGCGCCAGCACCCGACTAGCGGGAGGCTCCTACAATGAGCAGTTCTTC. This encodes CASTRLAGGSYNEQFF.

This clone was counted a single time. The rearrangement links TRBV27 to TRBJ1-2; no reliable D call. The CDR3 extends over 12 amino acids. Trimming took off 6 bases at V and 2 bases at J, with 7 bases between the two ends. Germline CDR1 MNHEY, CDR2 SMNVEV (reference sequence). In nucleotides, the CDR3 is TGTGCCAGCAGGAGGGAAAACTATGGCTACACCTTC. It specifies CASRRENYGYTF.